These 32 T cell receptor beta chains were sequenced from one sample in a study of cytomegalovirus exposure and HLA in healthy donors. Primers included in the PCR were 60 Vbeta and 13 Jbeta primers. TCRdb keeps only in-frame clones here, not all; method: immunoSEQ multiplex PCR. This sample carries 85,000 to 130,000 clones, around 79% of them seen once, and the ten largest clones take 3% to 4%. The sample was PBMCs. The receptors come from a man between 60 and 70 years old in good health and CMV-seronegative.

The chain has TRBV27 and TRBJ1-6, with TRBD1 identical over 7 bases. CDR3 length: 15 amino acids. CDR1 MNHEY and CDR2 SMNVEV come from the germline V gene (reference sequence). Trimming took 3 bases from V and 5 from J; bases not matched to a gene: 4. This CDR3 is CASSLGTVHNSPLHF. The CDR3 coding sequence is TGTGCCAGCAGTTTGGGGACAGTCCATAATTCACCCCTCCACTTT.

The CDR3 coding sequence is TGTGCCAGCAGCCTCGAGCCGGCGGCCCAGTACTTC. It specifies CASSLEPAAQYF. The chain combines TRBV5-6 with TRBJ2-5; D gene ambiguous. CDR1 is SGHDT, CDR2 YYEEEE, per germline. This CDR3 has 12 amino acids. Trimming removed 4 bases from V and 9 bases from J, with 13 bases in between.

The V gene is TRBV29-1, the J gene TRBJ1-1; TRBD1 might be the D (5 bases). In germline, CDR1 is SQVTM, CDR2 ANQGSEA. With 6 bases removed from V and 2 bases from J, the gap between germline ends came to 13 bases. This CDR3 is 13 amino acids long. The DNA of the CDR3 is TGCAGCGTCGCGCCCCAGGGAAACACTGAAGCTTTCTTT. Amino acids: CSVAPQGNTEAFF.

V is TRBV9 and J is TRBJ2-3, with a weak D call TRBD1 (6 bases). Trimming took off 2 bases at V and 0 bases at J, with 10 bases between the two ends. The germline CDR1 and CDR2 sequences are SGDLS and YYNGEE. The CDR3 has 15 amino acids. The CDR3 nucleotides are TGTGCCAGCAGCGTTCAGGGGTCTAGCACAGATACGCAGTATTTT. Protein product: CASSVQGSSTDTQYF.

CDR3 in DNA: TGTGCCATCAGACCGGGACAGAATTCACCCCTCCACTTT. This translates into CAIRPGQNSPLHF. The chain links TRBV10-3 to TRBJ1-6; 7 bases map to TRBD1. Unmatched junction bases numbered 3, after V lost 6 bases and J lost 7 bases. Germline CDR1 ENHRY, CDR2 SYGVKD. The CDR3 is made up of 13 amino acids.

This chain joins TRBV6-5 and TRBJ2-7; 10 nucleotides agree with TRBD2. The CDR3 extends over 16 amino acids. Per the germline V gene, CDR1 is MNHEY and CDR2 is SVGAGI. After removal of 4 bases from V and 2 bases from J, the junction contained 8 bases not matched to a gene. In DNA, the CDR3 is TGTGCCAGCAGTTTTTCAGCGGGGGGGTCCCCCTACGAGCAGTACGTC. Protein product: CASSFSAGGSPYEQYV.

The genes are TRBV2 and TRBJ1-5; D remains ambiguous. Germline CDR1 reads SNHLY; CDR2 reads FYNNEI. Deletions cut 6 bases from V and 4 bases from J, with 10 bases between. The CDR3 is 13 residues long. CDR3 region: CASSLDSNQPQHF. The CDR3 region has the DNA TGTGCCAGCAGCCTGGACTCTAATCAGCCCCAGCATTTT.

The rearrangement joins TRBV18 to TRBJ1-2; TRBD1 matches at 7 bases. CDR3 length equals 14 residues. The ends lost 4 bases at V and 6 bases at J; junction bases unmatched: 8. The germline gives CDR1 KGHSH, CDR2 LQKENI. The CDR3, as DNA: TGTGCCAGCTCACTCACGGGACAGTTCCATGGCTACACCTTC. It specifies CASSLTGQFHGYTF.

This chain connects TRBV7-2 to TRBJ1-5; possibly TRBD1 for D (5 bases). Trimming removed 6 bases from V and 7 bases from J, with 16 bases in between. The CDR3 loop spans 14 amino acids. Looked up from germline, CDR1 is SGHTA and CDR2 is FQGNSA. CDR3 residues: CASRSSGQGQPQHF. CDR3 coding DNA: TGTGCCAGCAGATCCTCCGGACAAGGACAGCCCCAGCATTTT.

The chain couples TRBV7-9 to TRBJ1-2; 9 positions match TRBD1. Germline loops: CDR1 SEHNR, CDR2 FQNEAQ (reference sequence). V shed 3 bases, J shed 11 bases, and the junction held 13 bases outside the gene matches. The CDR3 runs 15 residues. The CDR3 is CASSFSAINDRGYTF. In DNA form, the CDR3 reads TGTGCCAGCAGCTTTTCGGCCATCAACGACAGGGGGTACACCTTC.

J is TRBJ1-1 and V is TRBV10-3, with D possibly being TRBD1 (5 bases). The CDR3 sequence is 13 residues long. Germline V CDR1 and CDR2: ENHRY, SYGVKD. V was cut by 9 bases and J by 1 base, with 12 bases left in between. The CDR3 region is CAIRGGGNTEAFF. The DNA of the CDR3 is TGTGCCATTCGGGGGGGTGGGAACACTGAAGCTTTCTTT.

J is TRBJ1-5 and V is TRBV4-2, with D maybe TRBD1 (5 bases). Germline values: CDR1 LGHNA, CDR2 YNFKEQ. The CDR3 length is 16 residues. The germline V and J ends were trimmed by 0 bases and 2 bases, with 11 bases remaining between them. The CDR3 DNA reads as TGTGCCAGCAGCCAAGATAACAGGCTTGGCAATCAGCCCCAGCATTTT. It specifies CASSQDNRLGNQPQHF.

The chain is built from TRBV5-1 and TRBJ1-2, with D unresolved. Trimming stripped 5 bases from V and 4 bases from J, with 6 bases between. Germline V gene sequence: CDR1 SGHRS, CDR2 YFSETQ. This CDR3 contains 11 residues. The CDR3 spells CASRAFYGYTF. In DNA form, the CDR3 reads TGCGCCAGCAGAGCATTCTATGGCTACACCTTC.

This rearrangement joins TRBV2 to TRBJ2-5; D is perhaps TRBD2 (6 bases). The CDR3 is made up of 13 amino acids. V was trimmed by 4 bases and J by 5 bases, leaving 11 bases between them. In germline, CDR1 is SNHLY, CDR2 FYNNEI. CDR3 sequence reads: CASSGGDAETQYF. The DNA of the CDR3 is TGTGCCAGCAGTGGGGGGGATGCGGAGACCCAGTACTTC. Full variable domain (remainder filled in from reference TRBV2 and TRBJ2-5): EPEVTQTPSHQVTQMGQEVILRCVPISNHLYFYWYRQILGQKVEFLVSFYNNEISEKSEIFDDQFSVERPDGSNFTLKIRSTKLEDSAMYFCASSGGDAETQYFGPGTRLLVL.

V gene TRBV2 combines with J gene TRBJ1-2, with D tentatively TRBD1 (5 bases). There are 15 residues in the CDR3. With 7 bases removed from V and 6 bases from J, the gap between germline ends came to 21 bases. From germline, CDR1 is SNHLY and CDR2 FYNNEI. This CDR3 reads CASTARTRAFNGYTF. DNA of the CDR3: TGTGCCAGCACCGCTCGGACAAGGGCCTTCAATGGCTACACCTTC. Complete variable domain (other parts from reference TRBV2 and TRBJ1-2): EPEVTQTPSHQVTQMGQEVILRCVPISNHLYFYWYRQILGQKVEFLVSFYNNEISEKSEIFDDQFSVERPDGSNFTLKIRSTKLEDSAMYFCASTARTRAFNGYTFGSGTRLTVV.

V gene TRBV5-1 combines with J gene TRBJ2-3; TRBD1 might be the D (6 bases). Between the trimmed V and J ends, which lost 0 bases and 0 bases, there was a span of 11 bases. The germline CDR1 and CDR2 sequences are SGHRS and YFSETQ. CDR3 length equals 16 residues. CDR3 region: CASSLGGPGSTDTQYF. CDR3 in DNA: TGCGCCAGCAGCTTGGGGGGGCCGGGGAGCACAGATACGCAGTATTTT.

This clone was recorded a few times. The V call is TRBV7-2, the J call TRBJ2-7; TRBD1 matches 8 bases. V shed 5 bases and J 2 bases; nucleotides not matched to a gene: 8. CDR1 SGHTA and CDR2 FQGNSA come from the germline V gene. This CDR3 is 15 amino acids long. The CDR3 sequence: CASSKRPGQAYEQYV. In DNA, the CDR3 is TGTGCCAGCAGCAAAAGGCCGGGACAGGCCTACGAGCAGTACGTC.

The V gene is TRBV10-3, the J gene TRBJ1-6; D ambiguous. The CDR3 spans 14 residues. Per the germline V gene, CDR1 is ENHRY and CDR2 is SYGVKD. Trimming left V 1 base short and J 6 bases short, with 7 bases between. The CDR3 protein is CAISELSLNSPLHF. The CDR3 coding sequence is TGTGCCATCAGTGAGTTGTCCCTTAATTCACCCCTCCACTTT.

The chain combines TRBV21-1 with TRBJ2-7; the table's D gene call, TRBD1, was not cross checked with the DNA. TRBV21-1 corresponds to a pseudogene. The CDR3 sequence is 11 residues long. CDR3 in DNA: TGTGCCAGCGGGACAGACTACGAGCAGTACGTC. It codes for CASGTDYEQYV.

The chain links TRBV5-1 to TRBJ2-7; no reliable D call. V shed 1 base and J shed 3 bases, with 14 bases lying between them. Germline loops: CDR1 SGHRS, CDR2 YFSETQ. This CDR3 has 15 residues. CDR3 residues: CASSLSHSPDYEQYF. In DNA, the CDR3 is TGCGCCAGCAGCTTGTCGCACAGCCCGGACTACGAGCAGTACTTC. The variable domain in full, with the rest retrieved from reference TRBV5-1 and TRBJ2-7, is KAGVTQTPRYLIKTRGQQVTLSCSPISGHRSVSWYQQTPGQGLQFLFEYFSETQRNKGNFPGRFSGRQFSNSRSEMNVSTLELGDSALYLCASSLSHSPDYEQYFGPGTRLTVT.

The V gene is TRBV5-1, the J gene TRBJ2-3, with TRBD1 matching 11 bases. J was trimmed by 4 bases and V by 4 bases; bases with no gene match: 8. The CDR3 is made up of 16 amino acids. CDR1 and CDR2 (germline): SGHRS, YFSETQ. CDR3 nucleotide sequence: TGCGCCAGCAGCCGCCAGGCGGGACAGGGGGCAGATACGCAGTATTTT. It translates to CASSRQAGQGADTQYF.

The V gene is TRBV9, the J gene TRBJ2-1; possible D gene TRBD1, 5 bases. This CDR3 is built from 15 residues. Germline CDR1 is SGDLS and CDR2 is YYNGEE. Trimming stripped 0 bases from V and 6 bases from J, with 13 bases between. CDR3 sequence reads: CASSVGGQRGNEQFF. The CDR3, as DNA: TGTGCCAGCAGCGTAGGTGGACAACGCGGCAATGAGCAGTTCTTC. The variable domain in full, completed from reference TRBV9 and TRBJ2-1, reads DSGVTQTPKHLITATGQRVTLRCSPRSGDLSVYWYQQSLDQGLQFLIQYYNGEERAKGNILERFSAQQFPDLHSELNLSSLELGDSALYFCASSVGGQRGNEQFFGPGTRLTVL.

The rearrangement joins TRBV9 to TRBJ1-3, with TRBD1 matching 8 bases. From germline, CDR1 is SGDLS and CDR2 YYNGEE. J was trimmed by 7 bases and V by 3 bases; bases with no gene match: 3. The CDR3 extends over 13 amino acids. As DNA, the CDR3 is TGTGCCAGCAGCGCAGGGGGCGCGAACACCATATATTTT. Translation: CASSAGGANTIYF.

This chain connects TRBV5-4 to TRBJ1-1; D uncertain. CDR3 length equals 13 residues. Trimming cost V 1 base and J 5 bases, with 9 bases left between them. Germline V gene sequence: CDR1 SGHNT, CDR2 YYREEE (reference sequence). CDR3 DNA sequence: TGTGCCAGCAGCTTGTACGCGATGACTGAAGCTTTCTTT. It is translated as CASSLYAMTEAFF. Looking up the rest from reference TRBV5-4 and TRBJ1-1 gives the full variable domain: ETGVTQSPTHLIKTRGQQVTLRCSSQSGHNTVSWYQQALGQGPQFIFQYYREEENGRGNFPPRFSGLQFPNYSSELNVNALELDDSALYLCASSLYAMTEAFFGQGTRLTVV.

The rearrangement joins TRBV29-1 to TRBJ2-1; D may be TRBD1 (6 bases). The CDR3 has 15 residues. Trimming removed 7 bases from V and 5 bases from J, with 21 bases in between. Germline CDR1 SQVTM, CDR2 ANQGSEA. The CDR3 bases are TGCAGCGCCAATCCACAGGGCGGCTTACACAATGAGCAGTTCTTC. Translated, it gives CSANPQGGLHNEQFF.

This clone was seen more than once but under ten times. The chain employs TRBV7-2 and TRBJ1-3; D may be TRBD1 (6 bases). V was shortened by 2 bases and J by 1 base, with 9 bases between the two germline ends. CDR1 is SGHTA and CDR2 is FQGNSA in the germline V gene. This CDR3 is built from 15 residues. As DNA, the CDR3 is TGTGCCAGCAGCTTAATTGGACAGTCTGGAAACACCATATATTTT. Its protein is CASSLIGQSGNTIYF.

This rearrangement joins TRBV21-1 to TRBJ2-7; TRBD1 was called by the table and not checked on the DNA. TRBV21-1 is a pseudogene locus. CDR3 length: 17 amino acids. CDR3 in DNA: TGTGCCAGCAGCAAATTGGGGTCGGCAGGGGGAGCCTACGAGCAGTACGTC. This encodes CASSKLGSAGGAYEQYV.

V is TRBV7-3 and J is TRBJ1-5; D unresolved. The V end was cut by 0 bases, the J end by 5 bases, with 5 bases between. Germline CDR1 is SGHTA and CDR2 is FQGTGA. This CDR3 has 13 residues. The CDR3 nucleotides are TGTGCCAGCAGCTTAACGAGGGATCAGCCCCAGCATTTT. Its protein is CASSLTRDQPQHF. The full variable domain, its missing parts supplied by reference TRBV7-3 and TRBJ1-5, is GAGVSQTPSNKVTEKGKYVELRCDPISGHTALYWYRQSLGQGPEFLIYFQGTGAADDSGLPNDRFFAVRPEGSVSTLKIQRTERGDSAVYLCASSLTRDQPQHFGDGTRLSIL.

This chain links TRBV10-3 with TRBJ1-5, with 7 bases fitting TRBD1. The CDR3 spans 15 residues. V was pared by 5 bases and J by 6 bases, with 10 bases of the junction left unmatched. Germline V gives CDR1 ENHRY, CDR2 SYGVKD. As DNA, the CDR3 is TGTGCCATCAGTCCAGGGGGAGGTTTGAGTCAGCCCCAGCATTTT. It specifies CAISPGGGLSQPQHF.

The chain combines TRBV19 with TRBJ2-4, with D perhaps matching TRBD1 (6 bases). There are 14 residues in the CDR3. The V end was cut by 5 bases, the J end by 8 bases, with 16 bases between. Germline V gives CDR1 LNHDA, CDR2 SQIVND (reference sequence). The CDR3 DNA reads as TGTGCCAGTAGTCCCGGGACACTTTTCGACATTCAGTACTTC. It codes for CASSPGTLFDIQYF.

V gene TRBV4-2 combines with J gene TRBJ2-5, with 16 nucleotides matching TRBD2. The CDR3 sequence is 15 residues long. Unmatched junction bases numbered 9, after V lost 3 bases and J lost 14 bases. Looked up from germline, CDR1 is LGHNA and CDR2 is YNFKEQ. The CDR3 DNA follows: TGTGCCAGCAGCCAGGCCGGGACTAGCGGGGGGGCGGCTTACTTC. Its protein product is CASSQAGTSGGAAYF.

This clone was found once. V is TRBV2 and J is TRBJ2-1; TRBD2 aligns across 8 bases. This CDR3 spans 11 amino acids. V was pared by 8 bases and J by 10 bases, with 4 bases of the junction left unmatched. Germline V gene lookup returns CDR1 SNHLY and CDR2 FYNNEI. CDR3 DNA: TGTGCCAGCGGACTAGCTGGCGAGCAGTTCTTC. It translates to CASGLAGEQFF.